This is a list of T cell receptor beta chains from one sample in a study of blood T cell repertoires in COVID-19. Repertoires were generated with immunoSEQ multiplex PCR, while TCRdb's copy carries only in-frame clones and drops some. The sample has roughly 250,000 clones, 82% seen once. The sequenced material came from peripheral blood. The receptors were gathered from a woman over 75 with active or convalescent COVID-19. Each CDR3 is given with its conserved first and last residue. Fields, in order: V gene, J gene, D gene, clone size, CDR3 DNA, CDR3 protein. A D gene is named only where the DNA matches it firmly. Size tells how often a clone was seen (once, few, many) or the class of an expanded clone, and some rows leave it out.

TRBV19	TRBJ2-1	.	.	TGTGCCAGTAGTAACCCGGGGACTGTCAATGAGCAGTTCTTC	CASSNPGTVNEQFF
TRBV10-3	TRBJ1-2	TRBD1	.	TGTGCCATCGCCAGGGGGGTTTTGGATGGCTACACCTTC	CAIARGVLDGYTF
TRBV30	TRBJ1-4	.	.	TGTGCCTGGAGGCATCAGTATGAAAAACTGTTTTTT	CAWRHQYEKLFF
TRBV7-9	TRBJ2-1	.	.	TGTGCCAGCAGCTTAGTGAGAAATGAGCAGTTCTTC	CASSLVRNEQFF
TRBV6-1	TRBJ1-5	.	once	TGTGCCAGCAGTGAAGGGGCAGACCTATACGTGGGCAATCAGCCCCAGCATTTT	CASSEGADLYVGNQPQHF
TRBV29-1	TRBJ2-7	TRBD2	.	TGCAGCACCCGGACTAGCGGTTTCGAGCAGTACTTC	CSTRTSGFEQYF
TRBV3-1/TRBV3-2	TRBJ2-6	TRBD2	.	TGTGCCAGCAGCCAATCAATGGGACTAGCGGGATCTGGGGCCAACGTCCTGACTTTC	CASSQSMGLAGSGANVLTF
TRBV5-1	TRBJ1-2	.	.	TGCGCCAGCAGCACTACAGGGCCCGCTAACTATGGCTACACCTTC	CASSTTGPANYGYTF
TRBV25-1	TRBJ1-4	.	.	TGTGCCAGCAGTGTCCACAGGGAAGCAACTAATGAAAAACTGTTTTTT	CASSVHREATNEKLFF
TRBV7-6	TRBJ2-1	.	.	TGTGCCAGCAGCTCCGGGGCGCAGGGGCGGTACAATGAGCAGTTCTTC	CASSSGAQGRYNEQFF
TRBV18	TRBJ2-3	TRBD2	.	TGTGCCAGCTCACCAGGACTAGCGGGAGTCTCGACTGTTTCCCCAGATACGCAGTATTTT	CASSPGLAGVSTVSPDTQYF
TRBV6-1	TRBJ1-5	.	few	TGTGCCAGCAGTGTGGGGTTTGGGCAGGGTGGCAATCAGCCCCAGCATTTT	CASSVGFGQGGNQPQHF
TRBV24-1	TRBJ2-3	.	.	TGTGCCACCAGCCATCCCGGGGCAGATACGCAGTATTTT	CATSHPGADTQYF
TRBV4-1	TRBJ1-4	.	few	TGCGCCAGCAGCCAAGGGACAGCCAATAATGAAAAACTGTTTTTT	CASSQGTANNEKLFF
TRBV28	TRBJ1-1	TRBD1	.	TGTGCCAGCGCGGACAGGGCGAACACTGAAGCTTTCTTT	CASADRANTEAFF
TRBV10-3	TRBJ1-5	TRBD1	.	TGTGCCATCAGTGAGTTGGGACAGAATCAGCCCCAGCATTTT	CAISELGQNQPQHF
TRBV21-1	TRBJ1-4	.	.	TGTGCCAGCAGCAAAGTGGAGGGAAGGGGTGAAAAACTGTTTTTT	CASSKVEGRGEKLFF
TRBV6-5	TRBJ1-4	TRBD1	.	TGTGCCAGCAAACCGGGACAGGGGCTCGGAAAACTGTTTTTT	CASKPGQGLGKLFF
TRBV5-6	TRBJ2-2	TRBD2	.	TGTGCCAGCAGCCCACCACGGGGACTAGCGAACACCGGGGAGCTGTTTTTT	CASSPPRGLANTGELFF
TRBV28	TRBJ1-2	TRBD1	once	TGTGCCAGCAGTTCAGCTGGAAGAGGGGGCAAGATGGGCTACACCTTC	CASSSAGRGGKMGYTF
TRBV3-1/TRBV3-2	TRBJ2-7	.	.	TGTGCCAGCAGCCAAGCAGGGGTCCACGAGCAGTACTTC	CASSQAGVHEQYF
TRBV19	TRBJ2-3	TRBD2	once	TGTGCCAGTAGTATCTCACTAGCGGGAGGTTCGGATACGCAGTATTTT	CASSISLAGGSDTQYF
TRBV5-1	TRBJ1-1	TRBD1	.	TGCGCCAGCAGCTCCCTGACAGGGGGCGTCTCTGAAGCTTTCTTT	CASSSLTGGVSEAFF
TRBV5-1	TRBJ2-2	.	once	TGCGCCAGCAGCGGACTAGGGGGCACCGGGGAGCTGTTTTTT	CASSGLGGTGELFF
TRBV18	TRBJ1-2	.	.	TGTGCCAGCTCACCACCGAGTCAGGGCGGTGGCTACACCTTC	CASSPPSQGGGYTF
TRBV18	TRBJ1-1	.	.	TGTGCCAGCTCTCTAAGTAAAGCTGAAGCTTTCTTT	CASSLSKAEAFF
TRBV2	TRBJ2-7	TRBD2	.	TGTGCCAGCAGTGATTCGCGGGAGGGCCCGGGGGAGCAGTACTTC	CASSDSREGPGEQYF
TRBV11-3	TRBJ2-3	TRBD2	.	TGTGCCAGCAGCTTATCTAGCGGGAGAACAGATACGCAGTATTTT	CASSLSSGRTDTQYF
TRBV28	TRBJ1-6	.	.	TGTGCCAGCAGCCAGGGTTACAATTCACCCCTCCACTTT	CASSQGYNSPLHF
TRBV18	TRBJ2-7	TRBD1	.	TGTGCCAGCTCAGTTCTGGGACAGGCTGGAGAGCAGTACTTC	CASSVLGQAGEQYF
TRBV12-5	TRBJ1-1	TRBD1	few	TGTGCTAGTGGTTTGGGGACAGGGCTCCGCACTGAAGCTTTCTTT	CASGLGTGLRTEAFF
TRBV28	TRBJ2-1	TRBD2	.	TGTGCCAGCAGTTTATTCGGGGGGAGGTACAATGAGCAGTTCTTC	CASSLFGGRYNEQFF
TRBV5-1	TRBJ2-1	.	.	TGCGCCAGCAGCTTGGGGCTGAACAATGAGCAGTTCTTC	CASSLGLNNEQFF
TRBV19	TRBJ2-2	.	.	TGTGCCAGTAGTAACGGACTCCGAATAAGGACCGGGGAGCTGTTTTTT	CASSNGLRIRTGELFF
TRBV24-1	TRBJ2-3	.	.	TGTGCCACCAGTGATCCTTCGTCAAACGGGGATACGCAGTATTTT	CATSDPSSNGDTQYF
TRBV6-1	TRBJ1-6	.	.	TGTGCCAGCAGTGAAGCGAGGTCGTCACATTCACCCCTCCACTTT	CASSEARSSHSPLHF
TRBV28	TRBJ2-7	.	.	TGTGCCAGCAGTCTCCAACTAGTCTCCTACGAGCAGTACTTC	CASSLQLVSYEQYF
TRBV6-4	TRBJ2-2	TRBD1	.	TGTGCCAGCAGCCGGGACAGAAGGACCGGGGAGCTGTTTTTT	CASSRDRRTGELFF
TRBV27	TRBJ2-7	TRBD1	few	TGTGCCAGCAGTCCATTGCCGGGACAGGGGGTTGGGGAGCAGTACTTC	CASSPLPGQGVGEQYF
TRBV29-1	TRBJ2-3	.	.	TGCAGCGTTGAACCCACCCTAGGGACAAATACGCAGTATTTT	CSVEPTLGTNTQYF
TRBV5-1	TRBJ2-3	.	once	TGCGCCAGCAGCTTGGAGGGTCCGGGGAGCGCAGATACGCAGTATTTT	CASSLEGPGSADTQYF
TRBV28	TRBJ1-2	TRBD1	.	TGTGCCAGCAGTTTGCCCGGGACAGGGGGCATCAACCACACCTTC	CASSLPGTGGINHTF
TRBV9	TRBJ2-1	TRBD1	.	TGTGCCAGCAGCCCCCGACAGGGGAATCAGAATGAGCAGTTCTTC	CASSPRQGNQNEQFF
TRBV7-5	TRBJ1-4	.	.	TGTGTCAGAAGCTTAGCGGGGGTCGGGGGTAAAGGAGAAAAACTGTTTTTT	CVRSLAGVGGKGEKLFF
TRBV5-1	TRBJ1-5	TRBD1	.	TGCGCCAGCAGCCTGACAGGGGGGAGCAATCAGCCCCAGCATTTT	CASSLTGGSNQPQHF
TRBV10-3	TRBJ1-1	.	.	TGTGCCACGCTAACTTTGACAGACCTATACACTGAAGCTTTCTTT	CATLTLTDLYTEAFF
TRBV24-1	TRBJ1-4	.	.	TGTGCCACCAGTGATTTGGGACAGCTAACTAATGAAAAACTGTTTTTT	CATSDLGQLTNEKLFF
TRBV2	TRBJ2-1	TRBD2	.	TGTGCCAGCTGGGGACTAGCGGGGGGTAGAGATGAGCAGTTCTTC	CASWGLAGGRDEQFF
TRBV28	TRBJ1-2	TRBD1	.	TGTGCCAGCAGAACCACAGGGGGAAACTATGGCTACACCTTC	CASRTTGGNYGYTF
TRBV6-6	TRBJ2-7	TRBD2	.	TGTGCCAGCAGTTCTGACTTAGCGGGAGACTACGAGCAGTACTTC	CASSSDLAGDYEQYF